This passage covers 17 T cell receptor beta chains from one sample sequenced in a study of shared clonotypes between healthy human individuals. Libraries were prepared by immunoSEQ multiplex PCR; TCRdb keeps only in-frame clonotypes and omits some of them. The table has some 92,000 clones, roughly 50% seen once. Sequencing was done on a sample of PBMCs. All receptors derive from a woman aged 40 to 55 in good health. Some clones in this sample may be carry-over from other donors' samples.

With regard to this clone: A far larger clone is off by one base, so a read error is likely. The chain is built from TRBV29-1 and TRBJ1-1; D remains unclear. The germline V gene encodes CDR1 SQVTM and CDR2 ANQGSEA. The CDR3 totals 13 residues. The CDR3 DNA reads as TGCAGCGTCACAGTAGGGTTAGACACTGGAGCTTTCTTT. Protein: CSVTVGLDTGAFF.

Many counts were recorded for this clone. This chain connects TRBV30 to TRBJ2-2; 13 nucleotides align to TRBD2. Trimming at V came to 8 bases and at J to 3 bases, leaving 12 bases not matched to a gene. The CDR3 consists of 17 residues. CDR1 is GTSNPN, CDR2 SVGIG, per germline (reference sequence). Here the CDR3 reads CAQRHGLAGAHTGELFF. CDR3 DNA sequence: TGTGCCCAGCGTCATGGACTAGCGGGAGCCCACACCGGGGAGCTGTTTTTT.

Points on this clone: A much larger clone is a single base away; this may be a read error. The CDR3 here is CAGSDGLASTDTQYF. CDR3 DNA: TGTGCCGGCAGTGACGGGCTAGCCAGCACAGATACGCAGTATTTT. The chain links TRBV6-4 to TRBJ2-3; TRBD2 is a possible D gene (5 bases). CDR3 length: 15 residues. Germline V CDR1 and CDR2: MRHNA, SNTAGT.

CDR3 DNA: TGTGCCAGCACCCTGCAGGGGGGGGGCGCCGGATACGAGCAGTACTTC. This gives the protein CASTLQGGGAGYEQYF. The V and J genes are TRBV5-4 and TRBJ2-7; the D gene could be TRBD1 or TRBD2 (7 bases each). In germline, CDR1 is SGHNT, CDR2 YYREEE (reference sequence). This CDR3 region has 16 residues. Between the trimmed V and J ends, which lost 6 bases and 4 bases, there was a span of 23 bases.

V usage is TRBV2 and J usage is TRBJ2-7; possible D gene TRBD2, 6 bases. Germline lookup yields CDR1 SNHLY and CDR2 FYNNEI. Trimming removed 1 base from V and 0 bases from J, with 10 bases in between. The CDR3 is made up of 15 amino acids. The CDR3 nucleotides are TGTGCCAGCAGTGAAGGTGGGAGGAGCTCCTACGAGCAGTACTTC. Translation: CASSEGGRSSYEQYF.

This clone was seen repeatedly, ten times or more. The gene calls are TRBV7-2 and TRBJ1-3; weak D call: TRBD1 (6 bases). V dropped 2 bases and J dropped 2 bases, with 16 bases sitting between them. CDR1 and CDR2 (germline): SGHTA, FQGNSA. CDR3 length equals 17 residues. CDR3 residues: CASSLSWGGSTGNTIYF. CDR3 coding DNA: TGTGCCAGCAGCTTAAGCTGGGGGGGCAGTACTGGAAACACCATATATTTT.

In its sample, this clone was seen many times. The chain has TRBV10-3 and TRBJ1-4; D ambiguous. CDR1 is ENHRY, CDR2 SYGVKD, per germline. Trimming stripped 6 bases from V and 5 bases from J, with 10 bases between. The length of the CDR3 is 13 residues. CDR3 DNA: TGTGCCATCAGGGACCCTTACAATGAAAAACTGTTTTTT. Protein product: CAIRDPYNEKLFF.

V usage is TRBV10-3 and J usage is TRBJ2-7; 9 bases line up with TRBD1. The CDR3 runs to 17 residues. Germline assignment: CDR1 ENHRY and CDR2 SYGVKD. J gave up 3 bases and V 4 bases, and 13 bases lay outside the gene matches. CDR3 in DNA: TGTGCCATCAGTGTCTCTTACCGGGACAGGGTTAACTACGAGCAGTACTTC. Residues: CAISVSYRDRVNYEQYF.

This chain links TRBV4-2 with TRBJ2-3, with 8 bases that match TRBD2. The V gene's germline CDR1 is LGHNA and CDR2 YNFKEQ. V dropped 1 base and J dropped 6; count of bases not matched to a gene: 6. The CDR3 spans 15 residues. The CDR3 spells CASSQVTGGPDTQYF. The CDR3 nucleotides read TGTGCCAGCAGCCAAGTGACGGGAGGGCCGGATACGCAGTATTTT.

This clone was found many times. The V and J genes are TRBV5-8 and TRBJ1-6; D may be TRBD1 (5 bases). V lost 3 bases to trimming and J lost 5 bases, with 6 bases between them. The CDR3 has 13 residues. Germline loops: CDR1 SGHTS, CDR2 YDEGEE. The CDR3 region has the DNA TGTGCCAGCAGCTACAGGAATAATTCACCCCTCCACTTT. It codes for CASSYRNNSPLHF.

There are many counts of this clone. V and J are TRBV7-3 and TRBJ2-7, with D possibly being TRBD2 (5 bases). V lost 1 base and J 3 bases, leaving 7 bases between the germline ends. Germline values: CDR1 SGHTA, CDR2 FQGTGA. The CDR3 is 13 residues long. For the CDR3, the DNA is TGTGCCAGCAGCTTAAGGACTGACTACGAGCAGTACTTC. Protein: CASSLRTDYEQYF.

This sequence joins TRBV11-3 and TRBJ2-2; D may be TRBD1 (5 bases). This CDR3 has 14 amino acids. Germline assignment: CDR1 SGHNT and CDR2 YENEEA. Trimming shortened V by 3 bases and J by 1 base, and 6 bases separated the two germline ends. This chain's CDR3 is CASSFDRNTGELFF. The CDR3 bases are TGTGCCAGCAGCTTCGACAGGAACACCGGGGAGCTGTTTTTT.

The V call is TRBV6-5, the J call TRBJ1-5; D unresolved. The V gene's germline CDR1 is MNHEY and CDR2 SVGAGI. V was pared by 6 bases and J by 6 bases, with 9 bases between. The CDR3 loop spans 12 amino acids. CDR3 region: CASRAQGQPQHF. The CDR3 DNA is TGTGCCAGCAGGGCACAAGGTCAGCCCCAGCATTTT.

The chain couples TRBV7-2 to TRBJ2-2; possible D gene TRBD2, 6 bases. The CDR3 is 15 residues long. Trimming left V 5 bases short and J 5 bases short, with 15 bases between. CDR1 SGHTA and CDR2 FQGNSA come from the germline V gene. CDR3 protein: CASSQDHGSTGELFF. The DNA of the CDR3 is TGTGCCAGCAGCCAAGATCACGGGAGTACCGGGGAGCTGTTTTTT.

This clone was seen at least ten times. J is TRBJ2-2 and V is TRBV4-2; D gene ambiguous. The V end lost 0 bases, the J end lost 8 bases, and 19 bases lay between the germline ends. Germline loops: CDR1 LGHNA, CDR2 YNFKEQ. CDR3 size: 17 residues. The CDR3 sequence is CASSQEGGRPSAGELFF. Here the CDR3 DNA reads TGTGCCAGCAGCCAAGAGGGTGGCCGTCCGAGTGCTGGGGAGCTGTTTTTT.

This rearrangement joins TRBV5-1 to TRBJ2-4, with D hard to call. CDR3 length: 14 residues. V shed 0 bases and J shed 1 base, with 5 bases lying between them. The germline V gene has CDR1 SGHRS and CDR2 YFSETQ. As DNA, the CDR3 is TGCGCCAGCAGCTTGGGTTACGCCAAAAACATTCAGTACTTC. Its protein product is CASSLGYAKNIQYF.

This clone was counted many times. The germline gene is not matched at one end of the junction; a read error may be the cause. J is TRBJ1-5 and V is TRBV2, with TRBD1 matching 7 bases. Germline CDR1 and CDR2: SNHLY and FYNNEI. The CDR3 extends over 13 amino acids. The CDR3 coding sequence is TGTGCCAGCCGTGAGGGGGCCGGGCAGCCCCAGCATTTT. This gives the protein CASREGAGQPQHF. The variable domain in full, with the rest retrieved from reference TRBV2 and TRBJ1-5, is EPEVTQTPSHQVTQMGQEVILRCVPISNHLYFYWYRQILGQKVEFLVSFYNNEISEKSEIFDDQFSVERPDGSNFTLKIRSTKLEDSAMYFCASREGAGQPQHFGDGTRLSIL.